This section outlines one TCR beta chain sequence together with its context. The CDR3 loop spans 18 amino acids. The V segment lost 5 bases and the J segment 0 bases; nucleotides outside the gene matches: 11. CDR1 and CDR2 (germline): SEHNR, FQNEAQ (reference sequence). The data were taken from a study of cytomegalovirus exposure and HLA in healthy donors. A multiplex PCR was run with 60 Vbeta primers and 13 Jbeta primers. The protocol was immunoSEQ multiplex PCR, while the TCRdb copy is restricted to in-frame clones and leaves out a portion. The sample has some 190,000 clones, roughly 77% seen once; the top ten hold roughly 3.2%.

The receptor was isolated from a man in his forties in good health and CMV-seropositive. The V and J genes are TRBV7-9 and TRBJ2-3; 10 bases match TRBD1. Sequenced: PBMCs. Here the CDR3 DNA reads TGTGCCAGCAGCCTCCGGGACAGGGGATCTTATAGCACAGATACGCAGTATTTT. The encoded protein is CASSLRDRGSYSTDTQYF.